One and the same sample provided the 18 T cell receptor beta chains below, sequenced in a study of a mutant IDH1 vaccine in newly diagnosed glioma. The method was immunoSEQ multiplex PCR; TCRdb's version includes in-frame clones alone and lacks a portion of them. Here the sample spans 110,000 or so clones, around 90% being singletons. Which antigens these TCRs recognize remains unknown. The time point: week 11, during vaccination. All doses held 300 ug of mutant IDH1 20-mer peptide, with topical imiquimod. Material: PBMCs, obtained from a glioma patient whose treatment included an IDH1 peptide vaccine. The source is a woman aged 50 to 65 with glioma.

The V gene is TRBV5-4, the J gene TRBJ2-5, with a possible D match to TRBD2 (7 bases). Trimming pared 2 bases from V and 1 base from J, leaving 12 bases between. Germline V gene sequence: CDR1 SGHNT, CDR2 YYREEE (reference sequence). The CDR3 contains 15 residues. The CDR3 DNA reads TGTGCCAGCAGCTTCGGGGGGCAGGCCCAAGAGACCCAGTACTTC. Its protein product is CASSFGGQAQETQYF.

This chain connects TRBV7-9 to TRBJ2-1; D unresolved. CDR3 length: 14 residues. V gave up 3 bases and J gave up 0 bases, with 6 bases separating them. Germline V CDR1 and CDR2: SEHNR, FQNEAQ (reference sequence). The DNA of the CDR3 is TGTGCCAGCAGCTTCCTGGGCTCCTACAATGAGCAGTTCTTC. This codes for CASSFLGSYNEQFF. Variable domain in full (rest from reference TRBV7-9 and TRBJ2-1): DTGVSQNPRHKITKRGQNVTFRCDPISEHNRLYWYRQTLGQGPEFLTYFQNEAQLEKSRLLSDRFSAERPKGSFSTLEIQRTEQGDSAMYLCASSFLGSYNEQFFGPGTRLTVL.

A word on this clone: At one boundary the junction diverges from the germline segment, which might be a read error. V and J are TRBV6-6 and TRBJ2-7; D unresolved. Germline CDR1 and CDR2: MNHNY and SVGAGI (reference sequence). The CDR3 contains 14 residues. In DNA form, the CDR3 reads TGTGCCAGCAGTCCAAGCCAATTCCCGGGTCCAGCTAACTTC. Encoded protein: CASSPSQFPGPANF.

The chain is built from TRBV2 and TRBJ1-2, with D possibly TRBD1 on 5 matching bases. The CDR3 covers 17 residues. Germline V gene sequence: CDR1 SNHLY, CDR2 FYNNEI. The ends were cut back, 1 base at V and 0 bases at J, with 15 bases in the middle. In DNA form, the CDR3 reads TGTGCCAGCAGTGAAGGGGCAGGGCGGATCGCTAACTATGGCTACACCTTC. Translated, it gives CASSEGAGRIANYGYTF.

The rearrangement links TRBV30 to TRBJ2-1; 9 bases line up with TRBD2. V shed 8 bases and J 6 bases; nucleotides not matched to a gene: 5. CDR1 and CDR2 from the germline V gene are GTSNPN and SVGIG (reference sequence). The CDR3 spans 12 residues. CDR3 in amino acids: CAGGLAFNEQFF. In DNA, the CDR3 is TGTGCCGGGGGACTAGCATTCAATGAGCAGTTCTTC.

This clone was recorded a few times. The CDR3 region has the DNA TGTGCCAGCAGCGTCTTTAGCGAGGATACGCAGTATTTT. This sequence encodes CASSVFSEDTQYF. V gene TRBV9 combines with J gene TRBJ2-3, with D perhaps TRBD2 (5 bases). The CDR3 extends over 13 amino acids. V shed 2 bases and J shed 6 bases, with 10 bases lying between them. Germline CDR1 and CDR2: SGDLS and YYNGEE.

The V call is TRBV7-9, the J call TRBJ2-3; 7 positions match TRBD2. The junction had 2 bases not matched to a gene; V was cut back by 1 base and J by 1 base. The CDR3 covers 15 residues. CDR1 and CDR2 (germline): SEHNR, FQNEAQ (reference sequence). The CDR3 loop reads CASSLGLAGTDTQYF. CDR3 in DNA: TGTGCCAGCAGCTTAGGTCTAGCGGGCACAGATACGCAGTATTTT.

The chain is built from TRBV5-1 and TRBJ1-2; D unclear. V was clipped by 4 bases and J by 3 bases, with 10 bases between them. Germline loops: CDR1 SGHRS, CDR2 YFSETQ. The CDR3 is made up of 13 amino acids. The CDR3, as DNA: TGCGCCAGCAGCGGTTGGCAGGACTATGGCTACACCTTC. Protein: CASSGWQDYGYTF.

This rearrangement joins TRBV7-9 to TRBJ1-5; D is perhaps TRBD1 (6 bases). This CDR3 is 14 amino acids long. Germline CDR1 is SEHNR and CDR2 is FQNEAQ (reference sequence). V shed 5 bases and J shed 3 bases, with 11 bases lying between them. The CDR3 region is CASSLTGPNQPQHF. In DNA, the CDR3 is TGTGCCAGCAGCCTAACAGGGCCCAATCAGCCCCAGCATTTT.

This chain connects TRBV9 to TRBJ1-6; D call uncertain. The ends were cut back, 2 bases at V and 14 bases at J, with 14 bases in the middle. This CDR3 is 13 amino acids long. Per germline, CDR1 SGDLS and CDR2 YYNGEE. CDR3 amino acids: CASSVGREGSLHF. CDR3 nucleotides: TGTGCCAGCAGCGTCGGGAGGGAAGGATCCCTCCACTTT. Using reference TRBV9 and TRBJ1-6 for the parts outside the CDR3, the full variable domain is DSGVTQTPKHLITATGQRVTLRCSPRSGDLSVYWYQQSLDQGLQFLIQYYNGEERAKGNILERFSAQQFPDLHSELNLSSLELGDSALYFCASSVGREGSLHFGNGTRLTVT.

The chain joins TRBV2 to TRBJ1-4; TRBD1 is a possible D gene (5 bases). With 7 bases removed from V and 6 bases from J, the gap between germline ends came to 9 bases. There are 12 residues in the CDR3. In germline, CDR1 is SNHLY, CDR2 FYNNEI. This CDR3 is CASMWGDEKLFF. The CDR3 DNA follows: TGTGCCAGCATGTGGGGGGATGAAAAACTGTTTTTT.

This chain joins TRBV2 and TRBJ2-6; D gene uncertain. The V and J ends lost 5 bases and 1 base respectively, with 3 bases between them. The CDR3 is 13 amino acids. Per germline, CDR1 SNHLY and CDR2 FYNNEI. DNA of the CDR3: TGTGCCAGCAGTCGTTCTGGGGCCAACGTCCTGACTTTC. It is translated as CASSRSGANVLTF. Full variable domain (outside the CDR3, taken from reference TRBV2 and TRBJ2-6): EPEVTQTPSHQVTQMGQEVILRCVPISNHLYFYWYRQILGQKVEFLVSFYNNEISEKSEIFDDQFSVERPDGSNFTLKIRSTKLEDSAMYFCASSRSGANVLTFGAGSRLTVL.

V usage is TRBV4-1 and J usage is TRBJ2-3, with D possibly matching TRBD2 (6 bases). Germline V gives CDR1 MGHRA, CDR2 YSYEKL. The V and J ends lost 1 base and 4 bases respectively, with 12 bases between them. CDR3 size: 15 residues. The CDR3 DNA follows: TGCGCCAGCAGCCAAGGGAGGGAGTGGGCAGATACGCAGTATTTT. This translates into CASSQGREWADTQYF.

CDR3: CSVFLRQVLGGANVLTF. In nucleotides, the CDR3 is TGCAGCGTTTTCCTTAGACAGGTCCTGGGGGGGGCCAACGTCCTGACTTTC. J is TRBJ2-6 and V is TRBV29-1; D is perhaps TRBD1 (6 bases). V gave up 5 bases and J gave up 4 bases, with 21 bases separating them. CDR3 length equals 17 residues. Germline V gives CDR1 SQVTM, CDR2 ANQGSEA.

This rearrangement joins TRBV30 to TRBJ2-1; 10 bases match TRBD2. CDR1 GTSNPN and CDR2 SVGIG come from the germline V gene (reference sequence). V lost 4 bases and J lost 1; bases outside the gene matches: 7. The CDR3 runs to 16 residues. CDR3 bases: TGTGCCTGGACCCTACTAGCGGGGCCTTCCTACAATGAGCAGTTCTTC. Protein product: CAWTLLAGPSYNEQFF.

The gene calls are TRBV27 and TRBJ1-6; 8 positions match TRBD1. There are 15 residues in the CDR3. Unmatched junction bases numbered 11, after V lost 2 bases and J lost 14 bases. Germline V gene sequence: CDR1 MNHEY, CDR2 SMNVEV (reference sequence). CDR3 nucleotides: TGTGCCAGCAGTTTAAGGGGCAGGGGGCTTATCTCCCTCCACTTT. Its protein is CASSLRGRGLISLHF.

This rearrangement joins TRBV5-1 to TRBJ2-2; 12 bases line up with TRBD1. V gave up 4 bases and J gave up 7 bases; unmatched junction bases: 11. CDR1 is SGHRS and CDR2 is YFSETQ in the germline V gene. This CDR3 is built from 17 residues. The CDR3 DNA is TGCGCCAGCAGCCCTCCGGGACAGGGGGCCATTGGCGGGGAGCTGTTTTTT. It specifies CASSPPGQGAIGGELFF.

The V call is TRBV28, the J call TRBJ2-3; TRBD1 aligns across 8 bases. Looked up from germline, CDR1 is MDHEN and CDR2 is SYDVKM. V gave up 6 bases and J gave up 1 base; unmatched junction bases: 6. The CDR3 length is 15 residues. The CDR3 spells CASRLPDRGTDTQYF. In DNA, the CDR3 is TGTGCCAGCAGACTACCGGACAGGGGCACAGATACGCAGTATTTT.